This passage covers 27 T cell receptor beta chains from one sample sequenced in a study of shared clonotypes between healthy human individuals (dated by TCRdb to the early 2020s). The protocol used for the library was the immunoSEQ multiplex PCR assay. TCRdb re-hosts the immuneACCESS table, in-frame sequences only. Its copies lack some clones; in the studies checked, an unresolved V gene accounts for under half of them, and the cause for the rest is not known. This sample is represented by 1,100,000 or so clones; about 80% of them were singletons. The ten largest clones represent 0.52% of the sample. Sequencing input: memory CD4+ T cells from PBMCs. Taken with the paper, the label for cell subset or site translates to: CD45RA-negative fraction. These receptors were collected from a man aged 18 to 35 in good health. Some clones in this sample may be carry-over from other donors' samples.

This rearrangement joins TRBV27 to TRBJ1-4; no reliable D call. The CDR3 runs 16 residues. Germline V gene lookup returns CDR1 MNHEY and CDR2 SMNVEV (reference sequence). With 5 bases removed from V and 4 bases from J, the gap between germline ends came to 17 bases. The CDR3 nucleotides read TGTGCCAGCAGTCCTAACGCCCGGGGATATAATGAAAAACTGTTTTTT. Its translation is CASSPNARGYNEKLFF.

CDR3 region: CAWRPTGSDTGELFF. CDR3 bases: TGTGCCTGGAGGCCTACAGGGTCGGACACCGGGGAGCTGTTTTTT. The chain combines TRBV30 with TRBJ2-2; TRBD1 might be the D (6 bases). V shed 3 bases and J shed 3 bases, with 14 bases lying between them. The CDR3 contains 15 residues. Germline loops: CDR1 GTSNPN, CDR2 SVGIG (reference sequence).

Points on this clone: This may stem from a read error, because a much larger clone lies one nucleotide away. This rearrangement joins TRBV5-1 to TRBJ2-7; D perhaps matches TRBD1 (6 bases). Trimming took 0 bases from V and 3 from J, leaving 7 bases between them. The germline CDR1 and CDR2 sequences are SGHRS and YFSETQ. The CDR3 has 13 amino acids. CDR3 residues: CASSLVRGYEQYF. In DNA form, the CDR3 reads TGCGCCAGCAGCTTGGTCAGGGGCTACGAGCAGTACTTC.

The gene calls are TRBV7-3 and TRBJ2-3, with 8 bases lining up with TRBD2. J lost 10 bases, V lost 5 bases, and 5 bases had no gene match. Germline CDR1 is SGHTA and CDR2 is FQGTGA. The CDR3 is 12 residues long. CDR3 nucleotide sequence: TGTGCCAGCAGCCCGGGACTAGGGGCGCAGTATTTT. Encoded protein: CASSPGLGAQYF. The entire variable domain, with the rest obtained from reference TRBV7-3 and TRBJ2-3, is as follows: GAGVSQTPSNKVTEKGKYVELRCDPISGHTALYWYRQSLGQGPEFLIYFQGTGAADDSGLPNDRFFAVRPEGSVSTLKIQRTERGDSAVYLCASSPGLGAQYFGPGTRLTVL.

The sample holds a few counts of this clone. The chain employs TRBV5-1 and TRBJ2-5; 9 bases line up with TRBD1. Germline V CDR1 and CDR2: SGHRS, YFSETQ. The CDR3 is 15 residues long. V lost 4 bases, J lost 5 bases, and 9 bases stayed unmatched. CDR3 region: CASSPLGQGSETQYF. CDR3 in DNA: TGCGCCAGCAGCCCCCTGGGACAGGGTAGTGAGACCCAGTACTTC.

A few counts support this clone. The chain carries TRBV19 and TRBJ1-5; D remains unclear. The CDR3 has 13 amino acids. Germline V gene sequence: CDR1 LNHDA, CDR2 SQIVND (reference sequence). V was trimmed by 10 bases and J by 1 base, leaving 11 bases between them. CDR3 bases: TGTGCCACCGCCCTAGACAGCAATCAGCCCCAGCATTTT. It yields the protein CATALDSNQPQHF.

The DNA for the CDR3 is TGTGCCAGCAGCCTAGCTGGGCGTGAAGCTTTCTTT. Protein sequence: CASSLAGREAFF. The chain employs TRBV28 and TRBJ1-1; no clear D gene. CDR1 MDHEN and CDR2 SYDVKM come from the germline V gene. Trimming cost V 6 bases and J 7 bases, with 12 bases left between them. The CDR3 runs 12 residues.

This clone was observed a single time. This chain links TRBV7-2 with TRBJ2-7; D might be TRBD1 or TRBD2, each matching 5 bases. Germline CDR1 reads SGHTA; CDR2 reads FQGNSA. V was cut by 4 bases and J by 6 bases, with 13 bases left in between. This CDR3 spans 13 amino acids. The CDR3 is CASSSGPASEQYF. DNA for the CDR3: TGTGCCAGCAGCTCGGGACCTGCGAGCGAGCAGTACTTC.

The J gene is TRBJ1-5, the V gene TRBV7-2, with D possibly TRBD1 on 5 matching bases. The germline V gene encodes CDR1 SGHTA and CDR2 FQGNSA. Trimming removed 3 bases at V and 4 bases at J, with 10 bases between. CDR3 size: 14 residues. The CDR3 DNA reads as TGTGCCAGCAGCTTTACAGGTTTAAATCAGCCCCAGCATTTT. Protein: CASSFTGLNQPQHF.

This clone has only a few counts. The V call is TRBV4-1, the J call TRBJ1-5; D not certain. Trimming stripped 0 bases from V and 1 base from J, with 13 bases between. Germline CDR1 is MGHRA and CDR2 is YSYEKL. The CDR3 loop spans 17 amino acids. In DNA, the CDR3 is TGCGCCAGCAGCCAAGATCCCTTTAGTCAGAGCAATCAGCCCCAGCATTTT. It encodes CASSQDPFSQSNQPQHF.

Turning to this clone: The same CDR3 arises from other DNA sequences in this sample as well. The chain has TRBV27 and TRBJ1-1; D is unresolved. The CDR3 has 14 residues. The germline CDR1 and CDR2 sequences are MNHEY and SMNVEV (reference sequence). Between the trimmed V and J ends, which lost 2 bases and 2 bases, there was a span of 9 bases. CDR3 sequence: CASSLNSLNTEAFF. DNA of the CDR3: TGTGCCAGCAGTTTAAACTCCCTAAACACTGAAGCTTTCTTT.

This chain connects TRBV19 to TRBJ2-3; 10 bases map to TRBD1. J gave up 0 bases and V 6 bases, and 3 bases lay outside the gene matches. The CDR3 runs 15 residues. Germline CDR1 is LNHDA and CDR2 is SQIVND (reference sequence). The CDR3 nucleotides read TGTGCCAGTAGACAGGGACAGGGGAGCACAGATACGCAGTATTTT. This sequence encodes CASRQGQGSTDTQYF.

This clone was counted only a few times. The chain employs TRBV15 and TRBJ2-1; 9 bases map to TRBD2. The V gene end was trimmed by 5 bases and the J gene end by 2 bases; junction bases not matched to a gene: 4. The length of the CDR3 is 15 residues. Germline V gene data show CDR1 as LNHNV and CDR2 as YYDKDF (reference sequence). CDR3: CATSPRTSAYNEQFF. CDR3 DNA: TGTGCCACCAGCCCCCGGACTAGCGCCTACAATGAGCAGTTCTTC. The variable domain in full, completed from reference TRBV15 and TRBJ2-1, reads DAMVIQNPRYQVTQFGKPVTLSCSQTLNHNVMYWYQQKSSQAPKLLFHYYDKDFNNEADTPDNFQSRRPNTSFCFLDIRSPGLGDTAMYLCATSPRTSAYNEQFFGPGTRLTVL.

DNA of the CDR3: TGTGCCAGCAGCTTAAGGCTGAAAGAGACCCAGTACTTC. This translates into CASSLRLKETQYF. The chain recombines TRBV7-6 with TRBJ2-5; D is ambiguous. This CDR3 is 13 amino acids long. CDR1 and CDR2 from the germline V gene are SGHVS and FNYEAQ. V dropped 2 bases and J dropped 3 bases, with 7 bases sitting between them.

The gene calls are TRBV28 and TRBJ1-5; 11 nucleotides line up with TRBD1. The ends lost 8 bases at V and 0 bases at J; junction bases unmatched: 3. Germline-derived CDR1 and CDR2 are MDHEN and SYDVKM. The CDR3 totals 15 residues. CDR3 bases: TGTGCCAGCGGACAGGGGGCCTATAGCAATCAGCCCCAGCATTTT. This gives the protein CASGQGAYSNQPQHF.

This sequence joins TRBV5-1 and TRBJ2-3, with D perhaps TRBD2 (7 bases). Germline CDR1 and CDR2: SGHRS and YFSETQ. The CDR3 consists of 13 residues. V lost 3 bases, J lost 4 bases, and 9 bases lay in between. The CDR3 coding sequence is TGCGCCAGCAGCTGGGGGGGCCCAGATACGCAGTATTTT. The encoded protein is CASSWGGPDTQYF.

The CDR3 DNA sequence: TGTGCCAGCACCCCCTTGGTGTACAATGAGCAGTTCTTC. Translated, it gives CASTPLVYNEQFF. The gene calls are TRBV21-1 and TRBJ2-1. TRBV21-1 is labeled a pseudogene. CDR3 length: 13 amino acids.

The V and J genes are TRBV7-6 and TRBJ2-7; 10 positions agree with TRBD1. V lost 4 bases to trimming and J lost 3 bases; unmatched junction nucleotides: 9. The CDR3 is 16 residues long. The V gene's germline CDR1 is SGHVS and CDR2 FNYEAQ. The CDR3 region has the DNA TGTGCCAGCAGCTCATGGGACAGGGGCAGTGGCTACGAGCAGTACTTC. Translated, it gives CASSSWDRGSGYEQYF. Full variable domain (rest looked up from reference TRBV7-6 and TRBJ2-7): GAGVSQSPRYKVTKRGQDVALRCDPISGHVSLYWYRQALGQGPEFLTYFNYEAQQDKSGLPNDRFSAERPEGSISTLTIQRTEQRDSAMYRCASSSWDRGSGYEQYFGPGTRLTVT.

This rearrangement joins TRBV29-1 to TRBJ2-5; the D gene is possibly TRBD2 (6 bases). CDR1 is SQVTM, CDR2 ANQGSEA, per germline. Deletions cut 8 bases from V and 7 bases from J, with 17 bases between. The CDR3 runs 12 residues. The CDR3: CSIKDGGGTQYF. The CDR3 DNA is TGCAGCATTAAGGACGGGGGAGGGACCCAGTACTTC. The whole variable domain, filled in from reference TRBV29-1 and TRBJ2-5, reads SAVISQKPSRDICQRGTSLTIQCQVDSQVTMMFWYRQQPGQSLTLIATANQGSEATYESGFVIDKFPISRPNLTFSTLTVSNMSPEDSSIYLCSIKDGGGTQYFGPGTRLLVL.

The chain carries TRBV5-6 and TRBJ1-1, with TRBD1 matching over 8 bases. The CDR3 extends over 13 amino acids. Germline loops: CDR1 SGHDT, CDR2 YYEEEE. Trimming at V came to 4 bases and at J to 4 bases, leaving 3 bases not matched to a gene. Written as DNA, the CDR3 is TGTGCCAGCAGCGCTACAGGGGGCACTGAAGCTTTCTTT. This gives the protein CASSATGGTEAFF.

This chain uses TRBV7-3 with TRBJ2-1, with a tentative D call TRBD2 (6 bases). The CDR3 covers 14 residues. With 5 bases removed from V and 8 bases from J, the gap between germline ends came to 16 bases. The V gene's germline CDR1 is SGHTA and CDR2 FQGTGA. For the CDR3, the DNA is TGTGCCAGCAGCCTACGCCGGGACTCGGATGAGCAGTTCTTC. Translated: CASSLRRDSDEQFF.

The chain carries TRBV7-9 and TRBJ2-7; 9 bases map to TRBD1. Unmatched junction bases numbered 13, after V lost 5 bases and J lost 2 bases. The CDR3 consists of 17 residues. Germline CDR1 is SEHNR and CDR2 is FQNEAQ (reference sequence). CDR3 residues: CASSPAPGTGTTYEQYF. The CDR3, as DNA: TGTGCCAGCAGCCCCGCCCCCGGGACAGGGACCACCTACGAGCAGTACTTC.

The chain combines TRBV14 with TRBJ2-1, with TRBD2 identical over 10 bases. The CDR3 totals 16 residues. The V segment lost 4 bases and the J segment 7 bases; nucleotides outside the gene matches: 10. Germline values: CDR1 SGHDN, CDR2 FVKESK. CDR3 region: CASSPLASGSTNEQFF. The DNA of the CDR3 is TGTGCCAGCAGCCCTCTAGCTAGCGGGAGTACGAATGAGCAGTTCTTC.

This chain connects TRBV11-2 to TRBJ2-7; D assignment may be TRBD1 or TRBD2 (5 bases each). CDR1 SGHAT and CDR2 FQNNGV come from the germline V gene. V was shortened by 1 base and J by 6 bases, with 16 bases between the two germline ends. The CDR3 runs to 15 residues. In nucleotides, the CDR3 is TGTGCCAGCAGCTTAGGTAGTGGGGGATCTGGCGAGCAGTACTTC. Encoded protein: CASSLGSGGSGEQYF.

This sequence joins TRBV7-6 and TRBJ2-7, with 15 bases fitting TRBD2. CDR1 is SGHVS, CDR2 FNYEAQ, per germline. There are 15 residues in the CDR3. Unmatched junction bases numbered 0, after V lost 3 bases and J lost 3 bases. The CDR3: CASSLGLAGGYEQYF. The DNA of the CDR3 is TGTGCCAGCAGCTTGGGACTAGCGGGAGGCTACGAGCAGTACTTC. The full variable domain, its missing parts supplied by reference TRBV7-6 and TRBJ2-7, is GAGVSQSPRYKVTKRGQDVALRCDPISGHVSLYWYRQALGQGPEFLTYFNYEAQQDKSGLPNDRFSAERPEGSISTLTIQRTEQRDSAMYRCASSLGLAGGYEQYFGPGTRLTVT.

Note on this clone: This clone may be a read error of a much larger clone one base away. This chain uses TRBV11-1 with TRBJ2-5; 7 positions match TRBD1. V gave up 5 bases and J gave up 4 bases; unmatched junction bases: 4. This CDR3 has 13 amino acids. Germline lookup yields CDR1 SGHAT and CDR2 FQDESV (reference sequence). CDR3 sequence (DNA): TGTGCCAGCAGCCTAAACAGGGGAGAGACCCAGTACTTC. Its translation is CASSLNRGETQYF. The whole variable domain, remainder taken from reference TRBV11-1 and TRBJ2-5, is EAEVAQSPRYKITEKSQAVAFWCDPISGHATLYWYRQILGQGPELLVQFQDESVVDDSQLPKDRFSAERLKGVDSTLKIQPAELGDSAMYLCASSLNRGETQYFGPGTRLLVL.

This rearrangement joins TRBV15 to TRBJ2-3; D is possibly TRBD1 (7 bases). Trimming cost V 6 bases and J 6 bases, with 22 bases left between them. In germline, CDR1 is LNHNV, CDR2 YYDKDF (reference sequence). The CDR3 is made up of 16 amino acids. This CDR3 reads CATSSRGRESGDTQYF. CDR3 sequence (DNA): TGTGCCACCAGTTCGAGGGGGCGGGAATCCGGGGATACGCAGTATTTT.